Shown below are 30 T cell receptor beta chains from a single sample sequenced in a study of Ad26.COV2.S vaccination and SARS-CoV-2 variants. Treatment indicated: over 15 received Ad26.COV2.S at low or high dose, single or two shots; several received placebo; per-sample allocation not given. Samples came from day 63 after the first vaccine or placebo injection. Profiling relied on immunoSEQ multiplex PCR, and the TCRdb table lists in-frame clones only, not all of them. This sample has 400,000 to 450,000 clones, with around 92% found just once. Sequenced here: peripheral blood, sampled in a trial of Ad26.COV2.S vaccine versus placebo. The receptors derive from a person aged 18 to 65 who received the Ad26.COV2.S COVID-19 vaccine or a placebo.

This chain joins TRBV4-3 and TRBJ1-2; the D gene is possibly TRBD1 (6 bases). Germline CDR1 is LGHNA and CDR2 is YSLEER. Trimming cost V 5 bases and J 8 bases, with 24 bases left between them. The CDR3 extends over 16 amino acids. DNA for the CDR3: TGCGCCAGCAGCTTCCGGACAGCGCCGACTCCTGGGGGCTACACCTTC. Protein product: CASSFRTAPTPGGYTF.

The chain uses TRBV4-3 and TRBJ2-1; 10 nucleotides match TRBD1. From germline, CDR1 is LGHNA and CDR2 YSLEER. The CDR3 consists of 15 residues. The junction had 3 bases not matched to a gene; V was cut back by 1 base and J by 6 bases. Written as DNA, the CDR3 is TGCGCCAGCAGCCAAGGGGACAGGGGATCCAATGAGCAGTTCTTC. Its protein is CASSQGDRGSNEQFF.

V and J are TRBV27 and TRBJ2-1, with a weak D call TRBD1 (6 bases). Germline CDR1 and CDR2: MNHEY and SMNVEV (reference sequence). V dropped 5 bases and J dropped 3 bases, with 14 bases sitting between them. The CDR3 length is 15 residues. The CDR3 nucleotides are TGTGCCAGCAGTCCCCGGACAGAAATCTACAATGAGCAGTTCTTC. Its protein is CASSPRTEIYNEQFF.

The J gene is TRBJ1-5, the V gene TRBV7-2; 8 bases fit TRBD1. V dropped 5 bases and J dropped 2; count of bases not matched to a gene: 5. The CDR3 has 15 residues. Germline loops: CDR1 SGHTA, CDR2 FQGNSA. CDR3 sequence reads: CASSQDREGNQPQHF. The CDR3 nucleotides are TGTGCCAGCAGCCAGGACAGGGAGGGCAATCAGCCCCAGCATTTT.

The gene calls are TRBV4-1 and TRBJ1-1; 7 bases line up with TRBD1. The CDR3 spans 14 residues. Losses at the gene ends were 9 bases for V and 0 bases for J; bases not matched to a gene: 7. Germline V gives CDR1 MGHRA, CDR2 YSYEKL. The CDR3 is CASRTGPMNTEAFF. CDR3 nucleotides: TGCGCCAGTCGGACAGGCCCAATGAACACTGAAGCTTTCTTT.

The chain uses TRBV7-2 and TRBJ2-7, with TRBD2 matching 12 bases. V gave up 6 bases and J gave up 2 bases; unmatched junction bases: 2. In germline, CDR1 is SGHTA, CDR2 FQGNSA. This CDR3 comprises 14 residues. CDR3 coding DNA: TGTGCCAGCAGACTAGCGGGGGGTGCCTACGAGCAGTACTTC. Protein product: CASRLAGGAYEQYF.

This clone was found once. This chain joins TRBV6-6 and TRBJ2-5; 11 bases fit TRBD2. The CDR3 loop spans 18 amino acids. J was trimmed by 0 bases and V by 5 bases; bases with no gene match: 11. Germline V gene data show CDR1 as MNHNY and CDR2 as SVGAGI (reference sequence). The DNA for the CDR3 is TGTGCCAGCAGTCCCGCGGGGGCTAGCGGGGGGTACCAAGAGACCCAGTACTTC. This translates into CASSPAGASGGYQETQYF.

The genes are TRBV7-9 and TRBJ1-1; D ambiguous. The V and J ends lost 0 bases and 1 base respectively, with 9 bases between them. Looked up from germline, CDR1 is SEHNR and CDR2 is FQNEAQ (reference sequence). This CDR3 is built from 15 residues. The CDR3: CASSLASGTNTEAFF. The CDR3 nucleotides read TGTGCCAGCAGCTTAGCATCGGGAACGAACACTGAAGCTTTCTTT.

The gene calls are TRBV4-1 and TRBJ2-3; the D gene is possibly TRBD2 (7 bases). Germline V CDR1 and CDR2: MGHRA, YSYEKL. The CDR3 extends over 17 amino acids. V was cut by 1 base and J by 2 bases, with 16 bases left in between. The CDR3 nucleotides read TGCGCCAGCAGCCAAGTCATCCGGGGGGCCAACACAGATACGCAGTATTTT. Amino acids: CASSQVIRGANTDTQYF.

In this sample, this clone turned up once. V is TRBV7-2 and J is TRBJ2-3; possibly TRBD2 for D (7 bases). CDR3 length: 16 amino acids. Germline V gene sequence: CDR1 SGHTA, CDR2 FQGNSA. V dropped 1 base and J dropped 2 bases, with 13 bases sitting between them. This chain's CDR3 is CASSLVGGRYTDTQYF. CDR3 DNA sequence: TGTGCCAGCAGCTTAGTGGGGGGGCGGTACACAGATACGCAGTATTTT.

The V and J genes are TRBV18 and TRBJ1-5, with no clear D. Germline CDR1 and CDR2: KGHSH and LQKENI. This CDR3 has 12 residues. Trimming took 5 bases from V and 7 from J, leaving 9 bases between them. The CDR3 DNA reads as TGTGCCAGCTCAGGCCCCGCGCAGCCCCAGCATTTT. Translated, it gives CASSGPAQPQHF.

The J gene is TRBJ1-2, the V gene TRBV12-3 or TRBV12-4, with 7 bases that match TRBD1. CDR3 length: 13 residues. J gave up 7 bases and V 5 bases, and 7 bases lay outside the gene matches. CDR3 in amino acids: CASSPDRVAGYTF. CDR3 sequence (DNA): TGTGCCAGCAGTCCAGACAGGGTGGCTGGCTACACCTTC.

The count of this clone is one. This chain connects TRBV6-1 to TRBJ1-2, with no clear D. V was cut by 2 bases and J by 4 bases, with 5 bases left in between. Per germline, CDR1 MNHNS and CDR2 SASEGT. This CDR3 region has 12 residues. The CDR3 region has the DNA TGTGCCAGCAGTGAACCCCCCTATGGCTACACCTTC. The encoded protein is CASSEPPYGYTF.

The rearrangement uses TRBV10-3 and TRBJ1-2, with 7 nucleotides matching TRBD1. V was pared by 3 bases and J by 3 bases, with 7 bases of the junction left unmatched. Germline values: CDR1 ENHRY, CDR2 SYGVKD. The CDR3 is 15 amino acids. DNA of the CDR3: TGTGCCATCAGTGAAGCCCCTGACAGGGACTATGGCTACACCTTC. Its protein is CAISEAPDRDYGYTF.

This chain uses TRBV28 with TRBJ2-1; 8 positions agree with TRBD1. Losses at the gene ends were 5 bases for V and 8 bases for J; bases not matched to a gene: 8. Germline V gene sequence: CDR1 MDHEN, CDR2 SYDVKM. This CDR3 has 14 amino acids. For the CDR3, the DNA is TGTGCCAGCAGTACGGACAGGGTGATTTATGAGCAGTTCTTC. This codes for CASSTDRVIYEQFF.

The rearrangement links TRBV29-1 to TRBJ2-7; D perhaps matches TRBD1 (5 bases). The CDR3 has 14 residues. The ends were cut back, 5 bases at V and 5 bases at J, with 19 bases in the middle. Germline loops: CDR1 SQVTM, CDR2 ANQGSEA. The CDR3 loop is CSVTGLRTPNEQYF. CDR3 bases: TGCAGCGTTACCGGATTGCGGACACCGAACGAGCAGTACTTC.

The chain combines TRBV3-1 (or the pseudogene TRBV3-2) with TRBJ2-7; D call uncertain. Germline V gives CDR1 LGHDT, CDR2 YNNKEL (reference sequence). The V and J ends lost 1 base and 1 base respectively, with 11 bases between them. This CDR3 is built from 15 residues. CDR3 residues: CASSQGPGQSYEQYF. CDR3 nucleotides: TGTGCCAGCAGCCAAGGCCCCGGTCAGTCCTACGAGCAGTACTTC.

This clone was seen once. The V call is TRBV25-1, the J call TRBJ2-1, with D possibly being TRBD1 (7 bases). Germline V lookup: CDR1 MGHDK, CDR2 SYGVNS. The CDR3 totals 16 residues. Trimming left V 1 base short and J 6 bases short, with 16 bases between. The CDR3 DNA sequence: TGTGCCAGCAGTGAATTCCTGACAGGGAGGAGCAATGAGCAGTTCTTC. As protein: CASSEFLTGRSNEQFF.

J is TRBJ1-4 and V is TRBV27; D not resolved. The CDR3 is made up of 15 amino acids. Germline V gene sequence: CDR1 MNHEY, CDR2 SMNVEV (reference sequence). The V gene lost 5 bases and the J gene lost 5 bases, with 15 bases spanning the gap. CDR3 loop: CASSPRGLGNEKLFF. CDR3 DNA: TGTGCCAGCAGTCCACGGGGTTTGGGGAATGAAAAACTGTTTTTT.

A few counts support this clone. The chain uses TRBV27 and TRBJ1-2; the D is unclear. V lost 5 bases, J lost 1 base, and 8 bases lay in between. This CDR3 contains 13 residues. The germline gives CDR1 MNHEY, CDR2 SMNVEV (reference sequence). The CDR3 region has the DNA TGTGCCAGCAGTCCCAACCGTAACTATGGCTACACCTTC. It is translated as CASSPNRNYGYTF.

The genes are TRBV7-2 and TRBJ2-5; D is perhaps TRBD2 (6 bases). CDR1 SGHTA and CDR2 FQGNSA come from the germline V gene. The ends were cut back, 5 bases at V and 5 bases at J, with 15 bases in the middle. The CDR3 is 14 residues long. The CDR3 bases are TGTGCCAGCAGCCGCGGAGGGGCCTCGGAGACCCAGTACTTC. Encoded protein: CASSRGGASETQYF.

V is TRBV3-1 (or the pseudogene TRBV3-2) and J is TRBJ2-7; no firm D call. Germline CDR1 LGHDT, CDR2 YNNKEL (reference sequence). The CDR3 contains 14 residues. The V gene lost 5 bases and the J gene lost 3 bases, with 14 bases spanning the gap. In DNA form, the CDR3 reads TGTGCCAGCAGCGCCTCTGGTCGAGGCTACGAGCAGTACTTC. As protein: CASSASGRGYEQYF.

The rearrangement links TRBV5-5 to TRBJ1-4; unclear D gene. CDR3 length: 14 amino acids. Germline V CDR1 and CDR2: SGHKS, YYEKEE (reference sequence). V lost 4 bases to trimming and J lost 1 base, with 8 bases between them. The CDR3 DNA follows: TGTGCCAGCAGCCTCGGAGGAACTAATGAAAAACTGTTTTTT. This codes for CASSLGGTNEKLFF.

Here the CDR3 DNA reads TGTGCCAGCAGTTACTTTCGGACGAATCAGCCCCAGCATTTT. Translating gives CASSYFRTNQPQHF. The rearrangement uses TRBV6-2 or TRBV6-3 and TRBJ1-5; D gene ambiguous. Germline CDR1 and CDR2: MNHEY and SVGEGT. V lost 1 base to trimming and J lost 4 bases, with 8 bases between them. CDR3 length: 14 amino acids.

This rearrangement joins TRBV5-1 to TRBJ1-1; D ambiguous. The germline CDR1 and CDR2 sequences are SGHRS and YFSETQ. Trimming removed 0 bases from V and 6 bases from J, with 9 bases in between. The CDR3 is made up of 13 amino acids. The CDR3 here is CASSLETPSEAFF. The CDR3 region has the DNA TGCGCCAGCAGCTTGGAGACCCCATCTGAAGCTTTCTTT. Based on the CDR3 plus reference TRBV5-1 and TRBJ1-1, the full variable domain is KAGVTQTPRYLIKTRGQQVTLSCSPISGHRSVSWYQQTPGQGLQFLFEYFSETQRNKGNFPGRFSGRQFSNSRSEMNVSTLELGDSALYLCASSLETPSEAFFGQGTRLTVV.

The chain couples TRBV27 to TRBJ2-1; D call uncertain. Trimming removed 7 bases at V and 4 bases at J, with 11 bases between. Per the germline V gene, CDR1 is MNHEY and CDR2 is SMNVEV (reference sequence). This CDR3 region has 13 residues. The CDR3 loop is CASTSDWYNEQFF. CDR3 DNA sequence: TGTGCCAGCACCTCTGACTGGTACAATGAGCAGTTCTTC.

The V call is TRBV10-3, the J call TRBJ2-5, with D perhaps being TRBD1 or TRBD2 (5 bases each). The germline V and J ends were trimmed by 3 bases and 5 bases, with 10 bases remaining between them. The CDR3 has 13 amino acids. From germline, CDR1 is ENHRY and CDR2 SYGVKD. In DNA, the CDR3 is TGTGCCATCAGTGAAACCGGGGCGGAGACCCAGTACTTC. Translation: CAISETGAETQYF.

The chain recombines TRBV2 with TRBJ2-7; 8 nucleotides agree with TRBD1. V lost 4 bases and J lost 1; bases outside the gene matches: 6. This CDR3 is built from 15 residues. Germline loops: CDR1 SNHLY, CDR2 FYNNEI. DNA of the CDR3: TGTGCCAGCAGTGGCCCTGGGACAGGTTCCTACGAGCAGTACTTC. Its protein is CASSGPGTGSYEQYF.

This clone has a single count. The chain couples TRBV30 to TRBJ2-1, with a weak D call TRBD1 (7 bases). V was pared by 6 bases and J by 4 bases, with 13 bases between. This CDR3 contains 13 residues. From germline, CDR1 is GTSNPN and CDR2 SVGIG (reference sequence). Here the CDR3 reads CACWRDSYNEQFF. The CDR3 DNA reads as TGTGCCTGTTGGCGGGACAGTTACAATGAGCAGTTCTTC.

The chain uses TRBV2 and TRBJ2-1; TRBD1 is a possible D gene (6 bases). V lost 7 bases to trimming and J lost 5 bases, with 12 bases between them. This CDR3 has 13 residues. Germline V gene data show CDR1 as SNHLY and CDR2 as FYNNEI. CDR3 coding DNA: TGTGCCAGCATGCGGACAGTCAACAATGAGCAGTTCTTC. Protein sequence: CASMRTVNNEQFF. Using reference TRBV2 and TRBJ2-1 for the parts outside the CDR3, the full variable domain is EPEVTQTPSHQVTQMGQEVILRCVPISNHLYFYWYRQILGQKVEFLVSFYNNEISEKSEIFDDQFSVERPDGSNFTLKIRSTKLEDSAMYFCASMRTVNNEQFFGPGTRLTVL.